This T cell receptor (beta chain) comes out of a study of pediatric ulcerative colitis. CDR3 size: 15 residues. Germline CDR1 reads SEHNR; CDR2 reads FQNEAQ (reference sequence). V lost 2 bases to trimming and J lost 3 bases, with 12 bases between them. Using immunoSEQ multiplex PCR, the repertoire was profiled, and TCRdb retains in-frame clones only, with some absent. The repertoire holds 45,000 to 75,000 clones, with 75% to 90% as singletons. The sequence was collected from a boy aged 5-17 years who was a control in a study of pediatric ulcerative colitis. V gene TRBV7-9 combines with J gene TRBJ2-3; D gene ambiguous. Source material: blood. CDR3 bases: TGTGCCAGCAGCTTAAATGGTGTGGGAACAGATACGCAGTATTTT. This sequence encodes CASSLNGVGTDTQYF.